This T cell receptor (beta chain) is drawn from a study of CXCR3 chemokines and chemotherapy response in bladder cancer. V was clipped by 5 bases and J by 1 base; unmatched bases: 9. There are 18 residues in the CDR3. Per germline, CDR1 SEHNR and CDR2 FQNEAQ (reference sequence). TCRdb processed the PCR reads anew with MiXCR; each CDR3 protein has one entry. Among about 1,500 distinct CDR3 sequences, 21% were seen once, and the ten largest hold approximately 35%. The rearrangement links TRBV7-9 to TRBJ2-3; 13 nucleotides match TRBD2. This TCR was recovered from a human donor with bladder cancer that did not respond to neoadjuvant chemotherapy. The specimen was obtained from a patient whose treatment included neoadjuvant chemotherapy. CDR3 nucleotides: TGTGCCAGCAGCCCCGCGAGCGGGACTAGCGGGGGCACAGATACGCAGTATTTT. Its translation: CASSPASGTSGGTDTQYF.